This TCR beta chain was recovered during a study of OX40 agonist ivuxolimab in advanced cancers. This CDR3 region has 11 residues. Trimming removed 3 bases at V and 5 bases at J, with 6 bases between. CDR1 is SQVTM and CDR2 is ANQGSEA in the germline V gene. Regarding this clone: As yet, its antigen is unknown.

Some clones are missing from TCRdb's copy, which holds only in-frame ones; the method was immunoSEQ multiplex PCR. The sample comprises 40,000 to 45,000 clones, approximately 90% of which are singletons, and 6% rests with the top ten. Points from the study as a whole: Both CD4+ and CD8+ T cell populations in blood had undergone clonal expansion by week 6 at 0.1 to 3.0 mg/kg.

V is TRBV29-1 and J is TRBJ2-3; possibly TRBD2 for D (5 bases). This TCR derives from an adult with an advanced solid tumor such as melanoma, head and neck, liver or kidney cancer. The specimen was CD4+ or CD8+ T cells sorted from blood, collected in a trial of the OX40 agonist ivuxolimab. CDR3 DNA sequence: TGCAGCGTTGATGCGGGAGATACGCAGTATTTT. Amino acid sequence: CSVDAGDTQYF.